The 21 T cell receptor beta chains below were found in one sample sequenced in a study of blood T cell repertoires in COVID-19. TCRdb's copy holds only in-frame clones and misses some; the assay was immunoSEQ multiplex PCR. Among roughly 56,000 clones, around four fifths were seen once, and the ten largest hold approximately 5%. The sequenced sample consisted of peripheral blood. All receptors come from a man in his sixties or seventies with acute or convalescent COVID-19.

The chain carries TRBV28 and TRBJ1-1; D gene unclear. Germline loops: CDR1 MDHEN, CDR2 SYDVKM. The V and J ends lost 5 bases and 0 bases respectively, with 4 bases between them. CDR3 length: 12 residues. The CDR3 loop reads CASSVMNTEAFF. The DNA for the CDR3 is TGTGCCAGCAGTGTCATGAACACTGAAGCTTTCTTT.

V usage is TRBV6-4 and J usage is TRBJ2-2, with 9 bases lining up with TRBD1. The V gene end was trimmed by 6 bases and the J gene end by 0 bases; junction bases not matched to a gene: 14. There are 19 residues in the CDR3. The germline V gene encodes CDR1 MRHNA and CDR2 SNTAGT. The DNA of the CDR3 is TGTGCCAGCAGGAGGACAGGGGAGTCCCTCGCCTCGAACACCGGGGAGCTGTTTTTT. Translation: CASRRTGESLASNTGELFF.

CDR3 in amino acids: CATSSARDRPKETQYF. In DNA, the CDR3 is TGTGCCACCAGCAGCGCTAGGGACAGACCTAAAGAGACCCAGTACTTC. The chain uses TRBV15 and TRBJ2-5; TRBD1 agrees at 7 bases. Trimming cost V 3 bases and J 3 bases; bases outside gene matches: 10. Per the germline V gene, CDR1 is LNHNV and CDR2 is YYDKDF (reference sequence). The CDR3 is 16 amino acids.

This clone was detected a few times. This chain links TRBV28 with TRBJ2-6; no clear D gene. V gave up 8 bases and J gave up 1 base, with 12 bases separating them. The germline V gene encodes CDR1 MDHEN and CDR2 SYDVKM. The CDR3 has 15 amino acids. CDR3 in DNA: TGTGCCAGCCGGATCAGGCTTTCTGGGGCCAACGTCCTGACTTTC. This gives the protein CASRIRLSGANVLTF.

The chain carries TRBV19 and TRBJ2-6; 8 positions match TRBD1. The CDR3 sequence is 18 residues long. V lost 4 bases and J lost 0; bases outside the gene matches: 8. Germline V gene lookup returns CDR1 LNHDA and CDR2 SQIVND (reference sequence). CDR3 bases: TGTGCCAGTAGTACCCAGACAGGGGCCCTCTCTGGGGCCAACGTCCTGACTTTC. It yields the protein CASSTQTGALSGANVLTF. Supplemented by reference TRBV19 and TRBJ2-6, the full variable domain reads DGGITQSPKYLFRKEGQNVTLSCEQNLNHDAMYWYRQDPGQGLRLIYYSQIVNDFQKGDIAEGYSVSREKKESFPLTVTSAQKNPTAFYLCASSTQTGALSGANVLTFGAGSRLTVL.

This chain uses TRBV2 with TRBJ1-1, with D unclear. The germline V and J ends were trimmed by 3 bases and 1 base, with 9 bases remaining between them. The CDR3 totals 14 residues. Per germline, CDR1 SNHLY and CDR2 FYNNEI. CDR3 sequence reads: CASSDPRSNTEAFF. Written as DNA, the CDR3 is TGTGCCAGCAGTGACCCCAGATCGAACACTGAAGCTTTCTTT. Full variable domain (rest looked up from reference TRBV2 and TRBJ1-1): EPEVTQTPSHQVTQMGQEVILRCVPISNHLYFYWYRQILGQKVEFLVSFYNNEISEKSEIFDDQFSVERPDGSNFTLKIRSTKLEDSAMYFCASSDPRSNTEAFFGQGTRLTVV.

This chain links TRBV29-1 with TRBJ1-2; 8 nucleotides align to TRBD1. Germline V gives CDR1 SQVTM, CDR2 ANQGSEA. This CDR3 is built from 14 residues. V lost 3 bases to trimming and J lost 4 bases; unmatched junction nucleotides: 7. CDR3 coding DNA: TGCAGCGTTGACGGGACAGGCCCGTTCTATGGCTACACCTTC. It encodes CSVDGTGPFYGYTF.

V is TRBV6-1 and J is TRBJ2-3, with TRBD2 identical over 7 bases. V was clipped by 0 bases and J by 1 base; unmatched bases: 4. Per the germline V gene, CDR1 is MNHNS and CDR2 is SASEGT. The CDR3 spans 16 residues. The CDR3 DNA follows: TGTGCCAGCAGTGAAGCGCGGGCGGGGGGCACAGATACGCAGTATTTT. Translation: CASSEARAGGTDTQYF.

V is TRBV7-7 and J is TRBJ2-2; 9 nucleotides match TRBD2. This CDR3 spans 13 amino acids. Trimming removed 11 bases from V and 4 bases from J; junction bases left unmatched: 5. Germline loops: CDR1 SSHAT, CDR2 FNYEAQ (reference sequence). The CDR3 reads CAAGGSSTGELFF. CDR3 nucleotides: TGTGCCGCGGGGGGGTCGAGCACCGGGGAGCTGTTTTTT.

In this sample, this clone turned up a few times. V is TRBV7-2 and J is TRBJ2-5; 7 bases map to TRBD2. The CDR3 consists of 14 residues. V lost 6 bases to trimming and J lost 4 bases; unmatched junction nucleotides: 8. Looked up from germline, CDR1 is SGHTA and CDR2 is FQGNSA. Here the CDR3 reads CASRATPGGETQYF. CDR3 bases: TGTGCCAGCAGAGCAACACCGGGGGGAGAGACCCAGTACTTC.

The genes are TRBV15 and TRBJ1-2; TRBD1 might be the D (5 bases). Germline V gives CDR1 LNHNV, CDR2 YYDKDF (reference sequence). This CDR3 has 15 amino acids. Trimming cost V 2 bases and J 6 bases, with 16 bases left between them. The CDR3 here is CATSRRGGEGDGYTF. In DNA, the CDR3 is TGTGCCACCAGCAGAAGGGGTGGGGAAGGAGATGGCTACACCTTC.

The chain is built from TRBV5-1 and TRBJ1-2; the match to TRBD1 covers 9 bases. In germline, CDR1 is SGHRS, CDR2 YFSETQ. This CDR3 has 13 amino acids. The ends lost 3 bases at V and 10 bases at J; junction bases unmatched: 7. The CDR3 region is CASSSEGQGDYTF. CDR3 DNA sequence: TGCGCCAGCAGCTCGGAGGGACAGGGAGACTACACCTTC.

The chain couples TRBV5-1 to TRBJ2-2, with TRBD1 matching over 8 bases. This CDR3 comprises 15 residues. CDR1 is SGHRS and CDR2 is YFSETQ in the germline V gene. V lost 3 bases to trimming and J lost 3 bases; unmatched junction nucleotides: 4. CDR3 DNA: TGCGCCAGCAGCTCCGGACAGGGACACACCGGGGAGCTGTTTTTT. Translated: CASSSGQGHTGELFF.

This clone was observed once. This chain links TRBV27 with TRBJ2-5; TRBD2 matches at 9 bases. CDR1 and CDR2 from the germline V gene are MNHEY and SMNVEV (reference sequence). Trimming took 3 bases from V and 6 from J; bases not matched to a gene: 5. CDR3 length equals 14 residues. The CDR3 sequence: CASSLAGGRKTQYF. The DNA of the CDR3 is TGTGCCAGCAGTTTGGCGGGGGGGAGAAAGACCCAGTACTTC.

The V call is TRBV10-1, the J call TRBJ1-5; a weak D match, TRBD1 (6 bases). This CDR3 contains 14 residues. V was cut by 3 bases and J by 4 bases, with 10 bases left in between. Germline CDR1 reads WNHNN; CDR2 reads SYGVQD (reference sequence). CDR3: CASSEGRGNQPQHF. CDR3 DNA sequence: TGCGCCAGCAGTGAAGGCAGGGGAAATCAGCCCCAGCATTTT.

The rearrangement links TRBV3-1 (or the pseudogene TRBV3-2) to TRBJ1-3; D is unresolved. Looked up from germline, CDR1 is LGHDT and CDR2 is YNNKEL (reference sequence). V was trimmed by 4 bases and J by 0 bases, leaving 7 bases between them. The CDR3 loop spans 14 amino acids. The CDR3: CASSLVTSGNTIYF. The DNA of the CDR3 is TGTGCCAGCAGCCTAGTTACCTCTGGAAACACCATATATTTT.

The chain joins TRBV2 to TRBJ1-4; 12 bases are shared with TRBD1. The germline CDR1 and CDR2 sequences are SNHLY and FYNNEI. This CDR3 spans 22 amino acids. The V and J ends lost 1 base and 4 bases, in that order; junction bases with no gene match: 19. The CDR3 DNA follows: TGTGCCAGCAGTGAAGGAGGGTCACCGGGACAGGGGGCAACAACAGTTAATGAAAAACTGTTTTTT. Translated, it gives CASSEGGSPGQGATTVNEKLFF.

This clone was detected a few times. The chain links TRBV6-2 or TRBV6-3 to TRBJ1-6; D ambiguous. Germline assignment: CDR1 MNHEY and CDR2 SVGEGT. CDR3 length: 17 amino acids. V was clipped by 2 bases and J by 0 bases, with 11 bases between them. CDR3 coding DNA: TGTGCCAGCAGTTACGGTGAGGAGAGCTCCTATAATTCACCCCTCCACTTT. This sequence encodes CASSYGEESSYNSPLHF.

The V gene is TRBV3-1 (or the pseudogene TRBV3-2), the J gene TRBJ1-1; D is perhaps TRBD1 (5 bases). Germline-derived CDR1 and CDR2 are LGHDT and YNNKEL (reference sequence). The CDR3 is 14 amino acids. Between the trimmed V and J ends, which lost 5 bases and 1 base, there was a span of 11 bases. The CDR3 DNA reads TGTGCCAGCAGCTCTCAAGGACAGAACACTGAAGCTTTCTTT. It encodes CASSSQGQNTEAFF.

The CDR3 DNA sequence: TGTGCCAGCAGCCAAGTGGATAGCGGTACCGGGACTGAAGCTTTCTTT. This codes for CASSQVDSGTGTEAFF. The V gene is TRBV3-1 (or the pseudogene TRBV3-2), the J gene TRBJ1-1; D gene ambiguous. Trimming removed 1 base from V and 5 bases from J, with 17 bases in between. The germline CDR1 and CDR2 sequences are LGHDT and YNNKEL (reference sequence). The CDR3 totals 16 residues.

V usage is TRBV6-4 and J usage is TRBJ1-2, with 7 bases aligning to TRBD1. With V trimmed by 2 bases and J by 9 bases, 12 bases remained unmatched. Germline-derived CDR1 and CDR2 are MRHNA and SNTAGT. The CDR3 totals 15 residues. CDR3 coding DNA: TGTGCCAGCAGTGACACGGGACAGCCCCTAACCAGCTACACCTTC. It specifies CASSDTGQPLTSYTF.